These T cell receptor beta chains were read from a single sample in a study of OX40 agonist ivuxolimab in advanced cancers. Sequencing was performed with immunoSEQ multiplex PCR; in TCRdb, only in-frame clones are kept and a portion is missing. Found here are about 13,000 clones, about two thirds of them singletons; the top ten hold roughly 29%. The starting material was CD4+ or CD8+ T cells sorted from blood, obtained in a trial of the OX40 agonist ivuxolimab. The source of these receptors is an adult with an advanced solid tumor such as melanoma, head and neck, liver or kidney cancer. The CDR3 runs from the conserved cysteine through the conserved F or W. D genes are given only for firm matches. Clone size is not always given. Where it is, it says once, few, many or a class for expanded clones.

CDR3 DNA,CDR3 protein,clone size,D gene,V gene,J gene
TGTGCCAGCAGTTTAAGGCAGAACACCGGGGAGCTGTTTTTT,CASSLRQNTGELFF,NA,NA,TRBV27,TRBJ2-2
TGTGCCAGCCGACCGGAGGGGGGCTATGGCTACACCTTC,CASRPEGGYGYTF,few,NA,TRBV7-9,TRBJ1-2
TGTGCCAGCAGCTTAGTAGCGGGAGGATCCGGCGAGCAGTACTTC,CASSLVAGGSGEQYF,NA,TRBD2,TRBV7-9,TRBJ2-7
TGTGCCAGCAGCTCCACAGGGCCTGTTGGTCTTCGGGATGAGCAGTTCTTC,CASSSTGPVGLRDEQFF,NA,NA,TRBV27,TRBJ2-1
TGTGCCTGGAGGCAGACAGGCTACACTGAAGCTTTCTTT,CAWRQTGYTEAFF,NA,NA,TRBV30,TRBJ1-1
TGTGCCAGCAGCAGCCTGACAGGGGGCACTGAAGCTTTCTTT,CASSSLTGGTEAFF,NA,TRBD1,TRBV5-8,TRBJ1-1
TGTGCCAGCAGCCCAGGGTTTTACAATGAGCAGTTCTTC,CASSPGFYNEQFF,NA,NA,TRBV14,TRBJ2-1
TGTGCCAGCAGCTTAGCGGGGAACACAGATACGCAGTATTTT,CASSLAGNTDTQYF,NA,NA,TRBV7-3,TRBJ2-3
TGTGCCAGCAGCTTACTGGCGCGGGAACAATATTTT,CASSLLAREQYF,NA,NA,TRBV7-3,TRBJ2-3
TGTGCCAGCAGCAATCTGGGTGGGTGGGATACGCAGTATTTT,CASSNLGGWDTQYF,NA,NA,TRBV5-5,TRBJ2-3
TGTGCCAGTAGCCTGACAGGGTACAACGAGCAGTACTTC,CASSLTGYNEQYF,NA,TRBD1,TRBV19,TRBJ2-7
TGTGCCAGCAGTTGGACAGGCTCCTACGAGCAGTACTTC,CASSWTGSYEQYF,NA,TRBD1,TRBV27,TRBJ2-7
TGTGCCAGCAGTTCGGACGACTACGAGCAGTACTTC,CASSSDDYEQYF,NA,NA,TRBV28,TRBJ2-7
TGTGCCAGTAGTATCACTAGCGGGAGCTACGAGCAGTACTTC,CASSITSGSYEQYF,NA,TRBD2,TRBV19,TRBJ2-7
TGCGCCAGCAGCCAAGCGCCGCTAAATTCACCCCTCCACTTT,CASSQAPLNSPLHF,once,NA,TRBV4-3,TRBJ1-6
TGTGCCAGCAGCTTACGACTAGCGGGAGGCCACACAGATACGCAGTATTTT,CASSLRLAGGHTDTQYF,NA,TRBD2,TRBV9,TRBJ2-3
TGTGCCAGCAGCTTAGGACAGATGGGCGAGCAGTACTTC,CASSLGQMGEQYF,NA,NA,TRBV7-9,TRBJ2-7
TGCAGTTGTTTGGACACTGAAGCTTTCTTT,CSCLDTEAFF,NA,NA,TRBV20-1,TRBJ1-1
TGTGCCAGCAGTTTATCGCAGACCACTACTTACAATGAGCAGTTCTTC,CASSLSQTTTYNEQFF,NA,NA,TRBV27,TRBJ2-1
TGCGCCAGCAGCCAAGCGGGTATGAACACTGAAGCTTTCTTT,CASSQAGMNTEAFF,once,NA,TRBV4-1,TRBJ1-1
TGCGCCAGCAGCCTCGGACAGGACCCACGCTACGAGCAGTACTTC,CASSLGQDPRYEQYF,NA,TRBD1,TRBV4-3,TRBJ2-7
TGTGCCAGCAGTTTTGGGGCTGACACAGCTGAAGCTTTCTTT,CASSFGADTAEAFF,NA,NA,TRBV27,TRBJ1-1
TGTGCCAGCAGTACCACAGCTAACTATGGCTACACCTTC,CASSTTANYGYTF,NA,NA,TRBV27,TRBJ1-2
TGTGCCAGCAGCTACCGGCCGGAATCGGACAACATGAACACTGAAGCTTTCTTT,CASSYRPESDNMNTEAFF,NA,NA,TRBV5-5,TRBJ1-1